This note documents a single T cell receptor beta chain sequence. The antigen is undetermined. CDR3 size: 15 residues. Germline V gene sequence: CDR1 MNHNS, CDR2 SASEGT. V lost 2 bases and J lost 0, with 11 bases in between. This record belongs to a study of immune evolution from preneoplasia to lung adenocarcinoma. Notes on the study in general: From normal lung to invasive adenocarcinoma, top clone frequencies appeared to decrease. Clonality was highest in normal lung, lower in later-stage lesions apparently.

Resections took place in Japan or China from the mid-2010s to the late 2010s. Two lung cancer pathologists independently confirmed each histologic diagnosis. Libraries were prepared by immunoSEQ multiplex PCR; TCRdb keeps only in-frame clonotypes and omits some of them. The table includes approximately 7,000 clones, approximately 80% detected once. The sequenced material came from FFPE adjacent normal lung tissue. The chain uses TRBV6-1 and TRBJ2-7, with D possibly matching TRBD2 (6 bases). The TCR was taken from a person aged 55-80 years with lung adenocarcinoma. CDR3 region: CASSEFPGSSYEQYV. The CDR3 DNA is TGTGCCAGCAGTGAATTTCCCGGGAGCTCCTACGAGCAGTACGTC.